Here is one T cell receptor beta chain with its context. Its matching antigen is unknown. Treatment noted: around 19 received Ad26.COV2.S at low or high dose, single or two shots; about 5 received placebo; per-sample allocation not given. At day 63 after the first vaccine or placebo injection, samples were drawn. Vaccine was an Ad26 vector expressing Wuhan-strain SARS-CoV-2 spike. This CDR3 contains 15 residues. CDR1 is SGHRS and CDR2 is YFSETQ in the germline V gene. Trimming at V came to 4 bases and at J to 7 bases, leaving 11 bases not matched to a gene. Clones were read by immunoSEQ multiplex PCR, and TCRdb kept only the in-frame ones, dropping some. The repertoire has 510,000 or so clones, about 83% of them found once; the top ten carry 9.5% to 15%. The data were taken from a study of Ad26.COV2.S vaccination and SARS-CoV-2 variants. Study observations and caveats: Possibly, TCR breadth and depth analyses underestimated total T cell responses. Among vaccine recipients, spike-specific TCR breadth exceeded that of placebo recipients. The authors reported substantial breadth in spike-specific CD8+ and CD4+ T cell responses after vaccination.

The sequence was obtained from a person between 18 and 59 years old who received the Ad26.COV2.S COVID-19 vaccine or a placebo. Material: peripheral blood, obtained in a trial of Ad26.COV2.S vaccine versus placebo. The chain uses TRBV5-1 and TRBJ2-7; 10 positions agree with TRBD2. The CDR3 protein is CASSPASGSLGEQYF. The CDR3 coding sequence is TGCGCCAGCAGCCCTGCTAGCGGGAGTCTAGGTGAGCAGTACTTC.